Shown below are 28 T cell receptor beta chains from a single sample sequenced in a study of shared clonotypes between healthy human individuals. The assay was immunoSEQ multiplex PCR, and TCRdb's table has in-frame clones only and misses some. The data show 300,000 to 400,000 clones, over 75% seen once. Source material: memory CD8+ T cells sorted from blood. As to subset: CD45RO+ cells pooled with CCR7-negative TemRA cells. All receptors come from a man aged 18 to 35 in good health.

CDR3: CASSFTFGTGAGEQYF. The CDR3 region has the DNA TGTGCCAGCAGCTTCACTTTCGGGACAGGGGCCGGCGAGCAGTACTTC. This chain uses TRBV7-9 with TRBJ2-7; TRBD1 agrees at 10 bases. This CDR3 comprises 16 residues. J lost 6 bases, V lost 3 bases, and 11 bases had no gene match. CDR1 is SEHNR, CDR2 FQNEAQ, per germline (reference sequence).

V and J are TRBV5-6 and TRBJ1-1; the D is unclear. The CDR3 has 13 amino acids. Per germline, CDR1 SGHDT and CDR2 YYEEEE. The V and J ends lost 2 bases and 7 bases respectively, with 12 bases between them. CDR3 sequence (DNA): TGTGCCAGCAGCTTACCCTCGGGAGGTGAAGCTTTCTTT. As protein: CASSLPSGGEAFF.

The chain uses TRBV4-3 and TRBJ1-1; the D gene is possibly TRBD1 (5 bases). The V and J ends lost 0 bases and 2 bases respectively, with 13 bases between them. The CDR3 is made up of 16 amino acids. Germline CDR1 LGHNA, CDR2 YSLEER. Here the CDR3 DNA reads TGCGCCAGCAGCCAAGATGGCAGGGAGGACAACACTGAAGCTTTCTTT. This codes for CASSQDGREDNTEAFF.

The V and J genes are TRBV5-6 and TRBJ1-5, with D possibly TRBD1 on 6 matching bases. This CDR3 is 15 amino acids long. Germline loops: CDR1 SGHDT, CDR2 YYEEEE. The V end lost 1 base, the J end lost 9 bases, and 17 bases lay between the germline ends. The CDR3 bases are TGTGCCAGCAGCTTGAGTTGGGACACTCTACGGCCCCAGCATTTT. Its translation is CASSLSWDTLRPQHF. Full variable domain (rest looked up from reference TRBV5-6 and TRBJ1-5): DAGVTQSPTHLIKTRGQQVTLRCSPKSGHDTVSWYQQALGQGPQFIFQYYEEEERQRGNFPDRFSGHQFPNYSSELNVNALLLGDSALYLCASSLSWDTLRPQHFGDGTRLSIL.

CDR3 sequence (DNA): TGTGCCAGCAGTTTAGCCGGGGCCGGCTATGGCTACACCTTC. Amino acid sequence: CASSLAGAGYGYTF. The genes are TRBV27 and TRBJ1-2, with D perhaps matching TRBD1 (5 bases). Germline CDR1 MNHEY, CDR2 SMNVEV (reference sequence). Trimming took 2 bases from V and 4 from J, leaving 11 bases between them. CDR3 length: 14 amino acids.

This chain connects TRBV4-3 to TRBJ2-7, with D hard to call. This CDR3 region has 14 residues. Germline V gene lookup returns CDR1 LGHNA and CDR2 YSLEER. Between the trimmed V and J ends, which lost 4 bases and 7 bases, there was a span of 17 bases. CDR3 residues: CASSLGFGLKEQYF. CDR3 nucleotide sequence: TGCGCCAGCAGCCTTGGGTTCGGGCTAAAGGAGCAGTACTTC.

The chain is built from TRBV4-3 and TRBJ1-1; maybe TRBD1 (6 bases). The CDR3 is 17 amino acids. Trimming shortened V by 1 base and J by 11 bases, and 26 bases separated the two germline ends. Germline CDR1 and CDR2: LGHNA and YSLEER. CDR3 DNA: TGCGCCAGCAGCCAAGTCTGGGGCGGGTCGGACGCCCAGGGGGCTTTCTTT. This translates into CASSQVWGGSDAQGAFF.

The CDR3 sequence is CASSARRGVVDEQFF. The CDR3 coding sequence is TGTGCCAGCAGCGCCCGCCGGGGGGTGGTAGATGAGCAGTTCTTC. The chain employs TRBV7-2 and TRBJ2-1, with 7 bases identical to TRBD2. The CDR3 runs to 15 residues. Losses at the gene ends were 5 bases for V and 8 bases for J; bases not matched to a gene: 12. Germline CDR1 and CDR2: SGHTA and FQGNSA.

The genes are TRBV4-1 and TRBJ2-7; D possibly matches TRBD1 or TRBD2 (5 bases each). The germline V and J ends were trimmed by 0 bases and 3 bases, with 12 bases remaining between them. Germline values: CDR1 MGHRA, CDR2 YSYEKL. The CDR3 loop spans 15 amino acids. DNA for the CDR3: TGCGCCAGCAGCCAAGATCATCGGGACGGCTACGAGCAGTACTTC. Translated, it gives CASSQDHRDGYEQYF.

This chain connects TRBV5-6 to TRBJ2-1, with unresolved D. This CDR3 comprises 17 residues. From germline, CDR1 is SGHDT and CDR2 YYEEEE. V was shortened by 0 bases and J by 3 bases, with 16 bases between the two germline ends. DNA for the CDR3: TGTGCCAGCAGCTTGGAGTTAGGTGGCAGAAACTACAATGAGCAGTTCTTC. This gives the protein CASSLELGGRNYNEQFF.

This chain links TRBV29-1 with TRBJ2-7, with D unresolved. V was pared by 1 base and J by 0 bases, with 13 bases between. Germline-derived CDR1 and CDR2 are SQVTM and ANQGSEA. The CDR3 is made up of 15 amino acids. The CDR3: CSVEGGSSSSYEQYF. The CDR3 coding sequence is TGCAGCGTTGAAGGCGGCTCGAGTAGCTCCTACGAGCAGTACTTC.

The rearrangement joins TRBV25-1 to TRBJ2-7, with TRBD1 matching 7 bases. Trimming removed 1 base from V and 0 bases from J; junction bases left unmatched: 6. The CDR3 has 16 amino acids. Per germline, CDR1 MGHDK and CDR2 SYGVNS. This CDR3 reads CASSESAWDSSYEQYF. The DNA of the CDR3 is TGTGCCAGCAGTGAATCAGCCTGGGACAGCTCCTACGAGCAGTACTTC.

The genes are TRBV7-9 and TRBJ2-5; 12 bases line up with TRBD2. Trimming cost V 5 bases and J 5 bases; bases outside gene matches: 3. The CDR3 spans 14 residues. The germline gives CDR1 SEHNR, CDR2 FQNEAQ (reference sequence). The CDR3 is CASSNGLAGETQYF. Here the CDR3 DNA reads TGTGCCAGCAGCAATGGACTAGCGGGGGAGACCCAGTACTTC.

The chain combines TRBV7-9 with TRBJ2-7; 9 nucleotides align to TRBD2. The V and J ends lost 3 bases and 2 bases, in that order; junction bases with no gene match: 17. Germline V gene sequence: CDR1 SEHNR, CDR2 FQNEAQ (reference sequence). The CDR3 has 19 residues. The CDR3 region has the DNA TGTGCCAGCAGCTTGCCTACAACCTCCCGACTAGCGGATCCCTACGAGCAGTACTTC. The encoded protein is CASSLPTTSRLADPYEQYF.

The rearrangement links TRBV2 to TRBJ1-3; TRBD1 matches at 8 bases. Trimming cost V 7 bases and J 13 bases; bases outside gene matches: 15. Per germline, CDR1 SNHLY and CDR2 FYNNEI. This CDR3 spans 14 amino acids. The chain's CDR3 is CASNPDRGRGSIYF. CDR3 DNA: TGTGCCAGCAACCCCGACAGGGGTCGAGGCTCAATATATTTT. Supplemented by reference TRBV2 and TRBJ1-3, the full variable domain reads EPEVTQTPSHQVTQMGQEVILRCVPISNHLYFYWYRQILGQKVEFLVSFYNNEISEKSEIFDDQFSVERPDGSNFTLKIRSTKLEDSAMYFCASNPDRGRGSIYFGEGSWLTVV.

The chain combines TRBV28 with TRBJ1-1, with 7 bases aligning to TRBD1. This CDR3 contains 16 residues. Germline-derived CDR1 and CDR2 are MDHEN and SYDVKM. V shed 5 bases, J shed 1 base, and the junction held 10 bases outside the gene matches. Here the CDR3 DNA reads TGTGCCAGCAGTCCCCCAGGGGGTCCCTGGAACACTGAAGCTTTCTTT. The encoded protein is CASSPPGGPWNTEAFF.

This clone has only one observation. The V gene is TRBV30, the J gene TRBJ1-5; D gene ambiguous. The V gene's germline CDR1 is GTSNPN and CDR2 SVGIG (reference sequence). The V and J ends lost 2 bases and 2 bases respectively, with 7 bases between them. This CDR3 region has 13 residues. Here the CDR3 reads CAWSIAGNQPQHF. As DNA, the CDR3 is TGTGCCTGGAGTATAGCGGGCAATCAGCCCCAGCATTTT.

This clone was detected only once. J is TRBJ1-3 and V is TRBV28; D is unclear. Germline CDR1 reads MDHEN; CDR2 reads SYDVKM. The CDR3 has 14 amino acids. V was cut by 2 bases and J by 0 bases, with 5 bases left in between. The CDR3 spells CASSLAFSGNTIYF. The CDR3 DNA is TGTGCCAGCAGTTTAGCTTTCTCTGGAAACACCATATATTTT.

The V and J genes are TRBV9 and TRBJ2-1; TRBD2 agrees at 13 bases. The CDR3 length is 15 residues. Germline V gives CDR1 SGDLS, CDR2 YYNGEE. V lost 0 bases to trimming and J lost 10 bases; unmatched junction nucleotides: 4. CDR3 in amino acids: CASSVGGTSGEEQFF. For the CDR3, the DNA is TGTGCCAGCAGCGTAGGAGGGACTAGCGGGGAAGAGCAGTTCTTC. The full variable domain, with the rest looked up from reference TRBV9 and TRBJ2-1, is DSGVTQTPKHLITATGQRVTLRCSPRSGDLSVYWYQQSLDQGLQFLIQYYNGEERAKGNILERFSAQQFPDLHSELNLSSLELGDSALYFCASSVGGTSGEEQFFGPGTRLTVL.

This clone was counted a few times. The rearrangement uses TRBV11-2 and TRBJ1-1; TRBD1 matches 7 bases. The CDR3 totals 14 residues. The germline gives CDR1 SGHAT, CDR2 FQNNGV. With V trimmed by 4 bases and J by 0 bases, 2 bases remained unmatched. For the CDR3, the DNA is TGTGCCAGCAGCTGGGGACAGATGAACACTGAAGCTTTCTTT. The encoded protein is CASSWGQMNTEAFF.

This rearrangement joins TRBV4-1 to TRBJ1-3; D gene unclear. Per germline, CDR1 MGHRA and CDR2 YSYEKL. V shed 1 base and J shed 5 bases, with 12 bases lying between them. The CDR3 length is 15 residues. CDR3 in amino acids: CASSQAAWSRNTIYF. CDR3 DNA: TGCGCCAGCAGCCAAGCAGCGTGGAGCAGAAACACCATATATTTT.

CDR3 in DNA: TGTGCCAGCAGACAGCGATCCACCTTCTACGAGCAGTACTTC. Translating it yields CASRQRSTFYEQYF. The chain carries TRBV27 and TRBJ2-7, with D uncertain. The V gene lost 6 bases and the J gene lost 3 bases, with 15 bases spanning the gap. Germline values: CDR1 MNHEY, CDR2 SMNVEV (reference sequence). The CDR3 sequence is 14 residues long.

This chain links TRBV13 with TRBJ2-7; 13 bases match TRBD2. This CDR3 contains 17 residues. Trimming cost V 2 bases and J 6 bases; bases outside gene matches: 10. Germline V lookup: CDR1 PRHDT, CDR2 FYEKMQ (reference sequence). In DNA form, the CDR3 reads TGTGCCAGCAGCTTATGGGGGACTAGCGGGGATCAGTTCGAGCAGTACTTC. Translated: CASSLWGTSGDQFEQYF.

V usage is TRBV5-4 and J usage is TRBJ2-7; D might be TRBD1 or TRBD2, each matching 6 bases. The germline CDR1 and CDR2 sequences are SGHNT and YYREEE (reference sequence). Trimming shortened V by 2 bases and J by 3 bases, and 18 bases separated the two germline ends. The CDR3 has 16 residues. CDR3 sequence reads: CASSFMGGHSYYEQYF. The DNA for the CDR3 is TGTGCCAGCAGCTTTATGGGGGGACACAGTTACTACGAGCAGTACTTC.

J is TRBJ2-7 and V is TRBV6-6; 7 bases fit TRBD2. Germline V CDR1 and CDR2: MNHNY, SVGAGI (reference sequence). The CDR3 is 13 amino acids. V dropped 7 bases and J dropped 1; count of bases not matched to a gene: 4. CDR3 DNA sequence: TGTGCCAGCAAGAGCGGGGAATCCTACGAGCAGTACTTC. Translating gives CASKSGESYEQYF.

The chain is built from TRBV6-5 and TRBJ1-2; D gene unclear. Trimming stripped 8 bases from V and 3 bases from J, with 16 bases between. This CDR3 comprises 14 residues. Germline V gene sequence: CDR1 MNHEY, CDR2 SVGAGI. The CDR3 DNA reads as TGTGCCAGCTCACCCTCCTTCCCGGACTATGGCTACACCTTC. Amino acid sequence: CASSPSFPDYGYTF.

The J gene is TRBJ2-6, the V gene TRBV4-3; tentative D call: TRBD1 (5 bases). The CDR3 totals 16 residues. Germline assignment: CDR1 LGHNA and CDR2 YSLEER. The V gene lost 1 base and the J gene lost 4 bases, with 11 bases spanning the gap. Here the CDR3 DNA reads TGCGCCAGCAGCCAAGGTTCAGGGTACGGGGCCAACGTCCTGACTTTC. This codes for CASSQGSGYGANVLTF.

This clone has a handful of counts. The chain employs TRBV10-3 and TRBJ2-7; D call uncertain. The V end lost 2 bases, the J end lost 8 bases, and 13 bases lay between the germline ends. This CDR3 spans 13 amino acids. Germline V lookup: CDR1 ENHRY, CDR2 SYGVKD. CDR3 DNA sequence: TGTGCCATCAGTGAGGTACTTCCCTGGCAGCAGTACTTC. It translates to CAISEVLPWQQYF.